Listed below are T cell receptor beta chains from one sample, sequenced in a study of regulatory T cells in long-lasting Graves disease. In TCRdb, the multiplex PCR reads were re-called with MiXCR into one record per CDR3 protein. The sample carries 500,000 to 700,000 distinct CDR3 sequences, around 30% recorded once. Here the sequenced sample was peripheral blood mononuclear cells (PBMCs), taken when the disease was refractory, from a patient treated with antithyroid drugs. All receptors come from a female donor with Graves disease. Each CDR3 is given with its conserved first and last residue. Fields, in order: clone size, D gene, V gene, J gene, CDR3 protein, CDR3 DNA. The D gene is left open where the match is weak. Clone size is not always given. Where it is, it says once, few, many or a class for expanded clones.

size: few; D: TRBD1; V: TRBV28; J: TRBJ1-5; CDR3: CASRSPGQTLISNQPQHF; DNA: TGTGCCAGCAGGTCCCCGGGACAGACTCTAATTAGCAATCAGCCCCAGCATTTT
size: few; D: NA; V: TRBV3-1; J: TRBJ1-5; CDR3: CASSQGRGDTQPQHF; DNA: TGTGCCAGCAGCCAGGGCAGGGGCGATACTCAGCCCCAGCATTTT
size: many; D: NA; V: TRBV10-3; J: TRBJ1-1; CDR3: CAISGSGELGTEAFF; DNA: TGTGCCATCAGTGGTTCCGGGGAACTGGGCACTGAAGCTTTCTTT
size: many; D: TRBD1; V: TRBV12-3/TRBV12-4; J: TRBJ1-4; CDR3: CASSPDRDRIFGEKLFF; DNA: TGTGCCAGCAGTCCCGACAGGGACCGGATCTTTGGTGAAAAACTGTTTTTT
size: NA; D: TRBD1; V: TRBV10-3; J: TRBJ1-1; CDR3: CATHDRGNTEAFF; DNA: TGTGCCACCCACGACAGGGGTAACACTGAAGCTTTCTTT
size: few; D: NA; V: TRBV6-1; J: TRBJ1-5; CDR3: CASSQGTSGYQPQHF; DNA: TGTGCCAGCAGTCAGGGGACATCGGGGTATCAGCCCCAGCATTTT
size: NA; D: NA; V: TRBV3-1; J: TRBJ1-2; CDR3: CASSQDNRVDYGYTF; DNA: TGTGCCAGCAGCCAAGATAACAGGGTTGACTATGGCTACACCTTC
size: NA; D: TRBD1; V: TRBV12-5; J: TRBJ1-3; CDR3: CASGLVRGQGSSGNTIYF; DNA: TGTGCTAGTGGTTTGGTAAGGGGACAGGGAAGCTCTGGAAACACCATATATTTT
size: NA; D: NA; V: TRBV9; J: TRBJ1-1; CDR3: CASSPWDNMNTEAFF; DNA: TGTGCCAGCAGCCCTTGGGACAACATGAACACTGAAGCTTTCTTT
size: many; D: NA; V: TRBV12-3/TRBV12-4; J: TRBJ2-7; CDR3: CASSSGDGYEQYF; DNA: TGTGCCAGCAGTTCGGGGGACGGTTACGAGCAGTACTTC
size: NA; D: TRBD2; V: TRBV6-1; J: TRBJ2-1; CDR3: CASSQGTKQFF; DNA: TGTGCCAGCAGTCAAGGGACTAAGCAGTTCTTC
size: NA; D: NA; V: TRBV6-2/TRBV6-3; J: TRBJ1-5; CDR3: CASTPFSGQPQHF; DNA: TGTGCCAGCACGCCTTTTTCAGGTCAGCCCCAGCATTTT
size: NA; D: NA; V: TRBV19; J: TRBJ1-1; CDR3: CASSIVGGRTEAFF; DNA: TGTGCCAGTAGTATCGTCGGGGGGCGTACTGAAGCTTTCTTT
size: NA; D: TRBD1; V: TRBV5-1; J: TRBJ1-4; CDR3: CASSLAQGARVFNEKLFF; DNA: TGCGCCAGCAGCTTGGCCCAGGGGGCGCGAGTATTTAATGAAAAACTGTTTTTT
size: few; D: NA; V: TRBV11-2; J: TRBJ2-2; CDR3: CASSSHQGLALTGELFF; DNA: TGTGCCAGCAGCTCTCACCAGGGTCTAGCTTTGACCGGGGAGCTGTTTTTT
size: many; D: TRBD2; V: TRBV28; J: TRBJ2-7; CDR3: CASSFLLAPPYEQYF; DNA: TGTGCCAGCAGTTTTTTACTAGCGCCGCCCTACGAGCAGTACTTC
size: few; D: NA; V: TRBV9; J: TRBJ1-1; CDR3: CASSVAGSGTEAFF; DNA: TGTGCCAGCAGCGTAGCAGGGAGCGGCACTGAAGCTTTCTTT
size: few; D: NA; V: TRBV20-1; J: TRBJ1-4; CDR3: CSARQTGGEKLFF; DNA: TGCAGTGCCCGACAGACCGGGGGCGAAAAACTGTTTTTT
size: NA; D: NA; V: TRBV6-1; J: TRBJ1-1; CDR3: CASSGRRMNTEAFF; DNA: TGTGCCAGCAGTGGACGACGGATGAACACTGAAGCTTTCTTT
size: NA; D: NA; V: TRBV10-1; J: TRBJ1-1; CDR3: CATIVVAFF; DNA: TGCGCCACCATCGTGGTAGCTTTCTTT
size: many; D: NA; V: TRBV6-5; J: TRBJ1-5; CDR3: CASSYSNSNQPQHF; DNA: TGTGCCAGCAGTTACTCGAACAGCAATCAGCCCCAGCATTTT
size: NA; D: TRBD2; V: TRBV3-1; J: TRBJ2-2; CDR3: CASRDNSGTGELFF; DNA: TGTGCCAGCAGAGACAATAGCGGGACCGGGGAGCTGTTTTTT
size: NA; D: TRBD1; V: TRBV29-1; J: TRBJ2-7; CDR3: CSVGQGEAYEQYF; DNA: TGCAGCGTAGGACAGGGTGAGGCCTACGAGCAGTACTTC
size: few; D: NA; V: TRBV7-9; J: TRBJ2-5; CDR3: CASSLMTEGETQYF; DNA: TGTGCCAGCAGCCTAATGACAGAAGGCGAGACCCAGTACTTC
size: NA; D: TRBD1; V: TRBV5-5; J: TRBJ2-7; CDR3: CASSLVMGQGPYEQYF; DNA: TGTGCCAGCAGCTTGGTGATGGGACAGGGTCCCTACGAGCAGTACTTC
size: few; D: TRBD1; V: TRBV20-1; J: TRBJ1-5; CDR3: CSASAGTDNQPQHF; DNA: TGCAGTGCTTCGGCCGGGACAGATAATCAGCCCCAGCATTTT
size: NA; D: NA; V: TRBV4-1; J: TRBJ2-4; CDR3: CASSQGTGLAKNIQYF; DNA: TGCGCCAGCAGCCAGGGGACGGGATTAGCCAAAAACATTCAGTACTTC